This T cell receptor (beta chain) came from a study of radiation and T cells in renal cell carcinoma. Turning to the study itself: Nephrectomy followed 15 Gy stereotactic body radiation by 4 weeks.

The V end was cut by 3 bases, the J end by 6 bases, with 11 bases between. The CDR3 has 14 amino acids. In germline, CDR1 is SGHTA, CDR2 FQGTGA. Noted time point: blood 2 weeks post-SBRT. Treatment meaning: 15 Gy SBRT to primary tumor, nephrectomy 4 weeks later. This renal cell carcinoma was of the clear cell type. Produced via immunoSEQ multiplex PCR; TCRdb's table is partial and in-frame only. The table shows fewer than 150,000 clones, with 88% occurring only once. Sequencing used blood, obtained from a patient whose treatment included radiotherapy and nephrectomy. The sequence was obtained from a woman aged 70-85 years with renal cell carcinoma. The V gene is TRBV7-3, the J gene TRBJ2-2; possibly TRBD2 for D (6 bases). CDR3 nucleotide sequence: TGTGCCAGCAGCTTGACTAGGAATTCCGGGGAGCTGTTTTTT. Amino acid sequence: CASSLTRNSGELFF.